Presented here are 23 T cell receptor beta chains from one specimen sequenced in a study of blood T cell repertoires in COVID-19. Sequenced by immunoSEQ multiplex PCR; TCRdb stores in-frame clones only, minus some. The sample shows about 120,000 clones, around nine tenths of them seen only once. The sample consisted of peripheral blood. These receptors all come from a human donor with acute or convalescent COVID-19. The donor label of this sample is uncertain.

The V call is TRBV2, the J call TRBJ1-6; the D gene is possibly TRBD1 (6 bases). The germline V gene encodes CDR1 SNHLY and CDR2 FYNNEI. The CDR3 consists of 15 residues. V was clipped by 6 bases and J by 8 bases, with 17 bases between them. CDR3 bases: TGTGCCAGCAGAGAGAATCCCTCAGGGGATTCACCCCTCCACTTT. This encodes CASRENPSGDSPLHF.

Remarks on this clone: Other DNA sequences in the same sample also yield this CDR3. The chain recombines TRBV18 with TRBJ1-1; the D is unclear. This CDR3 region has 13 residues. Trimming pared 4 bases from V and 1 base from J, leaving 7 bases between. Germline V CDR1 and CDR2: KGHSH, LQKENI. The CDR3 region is CASSQGENTEAFF. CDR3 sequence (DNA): TGTGCCAGCTCACAGGGAGAGAACACTGAAGCTTTCTTT.

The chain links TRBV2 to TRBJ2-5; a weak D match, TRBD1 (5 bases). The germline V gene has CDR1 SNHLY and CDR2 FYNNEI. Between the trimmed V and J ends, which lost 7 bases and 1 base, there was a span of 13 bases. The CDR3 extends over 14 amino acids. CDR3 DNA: TGTGCCAGCAATTTCCTAGGGGCCCAAGAGACCCAGTACTTC. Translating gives CASNFLGAQETQYF.

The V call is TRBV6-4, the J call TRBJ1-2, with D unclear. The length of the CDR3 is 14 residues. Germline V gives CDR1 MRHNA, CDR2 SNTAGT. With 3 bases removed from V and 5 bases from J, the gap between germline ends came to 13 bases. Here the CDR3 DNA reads TGTGCCAGCAGTGATCGGGAAATTGTATATGGCTACACCTTC. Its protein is CASSDREIVYGYTF.

CDR3 DNA: TGTGCCAGCGTCGGGGAGTATTTT. This sequence encodes CASVGEYF. This chain uses TRBV9 with TRBJ2-3, with D possibly TRBD2 on 5 matching bases. The CDR3 contains 8 residues. V was shortened by 7 bases and J by 13 bases, with 7 bases between the two germline ends. The germline CDR1 and CDR2 sequences are SGDLS and YYNGEE. The full variable domain, its missing parts supplied by reference TRBV9 and TRBJ2-3, is DSGVTQTPKHLITATGQRVTLRCSPRSGDLSVYWYQQSLDQGLQFLIQYYNGEERAKGNILERFSAQQFPDLHSELNLSSLELGDSALYFCASVGEYFGPGTRLTVL.

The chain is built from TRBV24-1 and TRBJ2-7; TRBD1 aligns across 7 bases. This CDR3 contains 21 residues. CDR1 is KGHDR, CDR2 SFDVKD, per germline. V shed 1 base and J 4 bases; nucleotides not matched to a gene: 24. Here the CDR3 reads CATSDFFSETGPLSMGYEQYF. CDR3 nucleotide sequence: TGTGCCACCAGTGATTTCTTTTCGGAGACAGGGCCACTGTCGATGGGATACGAGCAGTACTTC.

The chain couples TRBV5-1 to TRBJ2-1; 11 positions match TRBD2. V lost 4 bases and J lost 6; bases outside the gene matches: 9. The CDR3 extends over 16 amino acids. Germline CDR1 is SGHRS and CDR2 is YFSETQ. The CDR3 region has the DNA TGCGCCAGCAGCGGACCACTAGCGGGAGATTCCAATGAGCAGTTCTTC. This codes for CASSGPLAGDSNEQFF.

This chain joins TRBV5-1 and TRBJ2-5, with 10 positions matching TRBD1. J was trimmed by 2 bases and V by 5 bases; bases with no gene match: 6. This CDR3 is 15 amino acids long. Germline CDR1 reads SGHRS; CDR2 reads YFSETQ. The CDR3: CASREGQGNQETQYF. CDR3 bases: TGCGCCAGCAGAGAGGGACAGGGGAATCAAGAGACCCAGTACTTC. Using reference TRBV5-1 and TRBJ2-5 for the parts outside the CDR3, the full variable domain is KAGVTQTPRYLIKTRGQQVTLSCSPISGHRSVSWYQQTPGQGLQFLFEYFSETQRNKGNFPGRFSGRQFSNSRSEMNVSTLELGDSALYLCASREGQGNQETQYFGPGTRLLVL.

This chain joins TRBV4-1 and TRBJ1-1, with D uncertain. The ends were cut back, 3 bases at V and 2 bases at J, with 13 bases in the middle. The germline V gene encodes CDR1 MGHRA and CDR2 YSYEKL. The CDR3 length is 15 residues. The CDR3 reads CASSHGRTANTEAFF. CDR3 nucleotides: TGCGCCAGCAGCCATGGGAGGACGGCTAACACTGAAGCTTTCTTT.

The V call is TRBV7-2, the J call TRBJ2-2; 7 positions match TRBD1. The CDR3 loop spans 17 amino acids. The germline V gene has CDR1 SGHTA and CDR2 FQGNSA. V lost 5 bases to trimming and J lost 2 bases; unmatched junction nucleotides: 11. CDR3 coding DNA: TGTGCCAGCAGCGCTAGGAATCCAGGGGGTAACACCGGGGAGCTGTTTTTT. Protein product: CASSARNPGGNTGELFF.

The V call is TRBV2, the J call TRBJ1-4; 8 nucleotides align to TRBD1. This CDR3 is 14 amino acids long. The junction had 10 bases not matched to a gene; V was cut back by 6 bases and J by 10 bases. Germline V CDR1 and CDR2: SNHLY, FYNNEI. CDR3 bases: TGTGCCAGCAGATCCGGACAGGGTTATGGAAAACTGTTTTTT. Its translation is CASRSGQGYGKLFF.

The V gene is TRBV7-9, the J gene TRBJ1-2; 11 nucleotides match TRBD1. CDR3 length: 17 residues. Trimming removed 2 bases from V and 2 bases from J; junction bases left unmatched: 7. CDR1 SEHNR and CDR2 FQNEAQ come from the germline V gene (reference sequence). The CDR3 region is CASSLMWTGGENYGYTF. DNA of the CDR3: TGTGCCAGCAGCTTAATGTGGACAGGGGGCGAGAACTATGGCTACACCTTC.

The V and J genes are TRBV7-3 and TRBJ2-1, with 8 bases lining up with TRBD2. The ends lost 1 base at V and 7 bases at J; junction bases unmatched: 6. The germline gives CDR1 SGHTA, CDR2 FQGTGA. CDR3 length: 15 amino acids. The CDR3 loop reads CASSLSAGLANEQFF. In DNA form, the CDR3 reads TGTGCCAGCAGCTTAAGCGCAGGACTAGCAAATGAGCAGTTCTTC.

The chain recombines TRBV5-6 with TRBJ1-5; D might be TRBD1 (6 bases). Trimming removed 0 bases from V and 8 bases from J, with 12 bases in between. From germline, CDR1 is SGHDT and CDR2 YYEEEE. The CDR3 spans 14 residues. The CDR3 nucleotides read TGTGCCAGCAGCTTGGAGAGGGGGAATAAGCCCCAGCATTTT. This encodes CASSLERGNKPQHF.

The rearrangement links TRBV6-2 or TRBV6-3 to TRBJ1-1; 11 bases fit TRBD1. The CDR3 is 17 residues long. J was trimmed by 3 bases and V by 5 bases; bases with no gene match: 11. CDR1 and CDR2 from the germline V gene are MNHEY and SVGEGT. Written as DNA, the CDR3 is TGTGCCAGCAGTCCATGGACAGGGGGCGTCCGGGACACTGAAGCTTTCTTT. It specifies CASSPWTGGVRDTEAFF.

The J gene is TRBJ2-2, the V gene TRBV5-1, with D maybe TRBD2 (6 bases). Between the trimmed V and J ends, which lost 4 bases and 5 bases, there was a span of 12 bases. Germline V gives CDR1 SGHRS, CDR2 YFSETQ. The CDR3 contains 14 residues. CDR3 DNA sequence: TGCGCCAGCAGCCGGGGGACGGGAACCGGGGAGCTGTTTTTT. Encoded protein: CASSRGTGTGELFF.

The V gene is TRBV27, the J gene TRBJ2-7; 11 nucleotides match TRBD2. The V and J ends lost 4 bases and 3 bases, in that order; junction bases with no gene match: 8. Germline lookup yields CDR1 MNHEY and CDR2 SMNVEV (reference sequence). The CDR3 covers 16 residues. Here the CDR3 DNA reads TGTGCCAGCAGTTCCCAGACTAGCGGGATAGTCTACGAGCAGTACTTC. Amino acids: CASSSQTSGIVYEQYF.

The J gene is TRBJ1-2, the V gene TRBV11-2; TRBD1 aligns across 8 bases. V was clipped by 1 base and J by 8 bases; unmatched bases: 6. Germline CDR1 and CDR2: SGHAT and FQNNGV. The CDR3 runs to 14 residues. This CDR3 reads CASSLAWTGKGYTF. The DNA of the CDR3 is TGTGCCAGCAGCTTAGCATGGACAGGGAAGGGCTACACCTTC. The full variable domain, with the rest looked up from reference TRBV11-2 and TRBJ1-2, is EAGVAQSPRYKIIEKRQSVAFWCNPISGHATLYWYQQILGQGPKLLIQFQNNGVVDDSQLPKDRFSAERLKGVDSTLKIQPAKLEDSAVYLCASSLAWTGKGYTFGSGTRLTVV.

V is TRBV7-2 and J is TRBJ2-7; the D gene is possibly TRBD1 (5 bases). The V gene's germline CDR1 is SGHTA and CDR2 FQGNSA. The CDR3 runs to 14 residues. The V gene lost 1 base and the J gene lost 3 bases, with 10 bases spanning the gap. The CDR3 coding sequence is TGTGCCAGCAGCTTAGTAGGACATAACTACGAGCAGTACTTC. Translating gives CASSLVGHNYEQYF.

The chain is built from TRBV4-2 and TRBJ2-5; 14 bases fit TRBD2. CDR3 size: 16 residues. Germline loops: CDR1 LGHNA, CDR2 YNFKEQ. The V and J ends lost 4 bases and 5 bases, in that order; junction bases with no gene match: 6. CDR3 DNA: TGTGCCAGCAGCCGTCGACTAGCGGGGGGGTTGGAGACCCAGTACTTC. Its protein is CASSRRLAGGLETQYF.

The CDR3 DNA reads as TGTGCCAGCAGTCGACTAGCGGGGGGCCTCGAGACCCAGTACTTC. This encodes CASSRLAGGLETQYF. The V and J genes are TRBV6-5 and TRBJ2-5; 13 bases are a match to TRBD2. The length of the CDR3 is 15 residues. V shed 5 bases and J 5 bases; nucleotides not matched to a gene: 5. Germline V CDR1 and CDR2: MNHEY, SVGAGI.

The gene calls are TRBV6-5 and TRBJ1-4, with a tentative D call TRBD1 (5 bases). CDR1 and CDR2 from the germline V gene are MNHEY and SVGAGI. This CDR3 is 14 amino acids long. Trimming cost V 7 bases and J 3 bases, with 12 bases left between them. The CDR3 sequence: CASNARDPNEKLFF. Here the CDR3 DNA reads TGTGCCAGCAATGCCAGGGATCCTAATGAAAAACTGTTTTTT.

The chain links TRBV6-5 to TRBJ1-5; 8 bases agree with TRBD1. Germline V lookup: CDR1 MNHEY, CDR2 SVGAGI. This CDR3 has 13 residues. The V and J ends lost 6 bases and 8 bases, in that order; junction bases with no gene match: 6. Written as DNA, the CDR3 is TGTGCCAGCAGGAGGACAGGGAATGAGCCCCAGCATTTT. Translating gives CASRRTGNEPQHF.